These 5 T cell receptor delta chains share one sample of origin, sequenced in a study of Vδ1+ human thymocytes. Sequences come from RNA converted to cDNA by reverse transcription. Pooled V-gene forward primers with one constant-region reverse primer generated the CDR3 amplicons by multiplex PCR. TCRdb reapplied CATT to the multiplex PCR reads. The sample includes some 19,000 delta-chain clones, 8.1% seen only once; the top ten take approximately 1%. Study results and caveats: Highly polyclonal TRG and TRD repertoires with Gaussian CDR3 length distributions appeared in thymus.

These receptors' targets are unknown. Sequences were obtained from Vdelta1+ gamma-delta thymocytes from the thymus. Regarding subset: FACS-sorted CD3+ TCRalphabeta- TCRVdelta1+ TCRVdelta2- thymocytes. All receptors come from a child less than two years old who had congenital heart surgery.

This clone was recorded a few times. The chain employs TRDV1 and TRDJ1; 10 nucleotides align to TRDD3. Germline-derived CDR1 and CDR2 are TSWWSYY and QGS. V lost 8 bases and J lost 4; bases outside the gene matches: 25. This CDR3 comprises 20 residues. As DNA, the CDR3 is TGTGCTCTTAGGATCTCCCGGCCTTCCTCGTACTGGGGGATCGGCGATAAACTCATCTTT. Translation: CALRISRPSSYWGIGDKLIF.

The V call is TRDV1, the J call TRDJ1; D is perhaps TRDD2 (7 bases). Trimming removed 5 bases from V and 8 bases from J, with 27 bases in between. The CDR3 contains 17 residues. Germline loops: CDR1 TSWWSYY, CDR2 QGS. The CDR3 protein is CALGKFPTGRYRGKLIF. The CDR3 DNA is TGTGCTCTTGGGAAATTTCCTACTGGGAGATACCGCGGGAAACTCATCTTT.

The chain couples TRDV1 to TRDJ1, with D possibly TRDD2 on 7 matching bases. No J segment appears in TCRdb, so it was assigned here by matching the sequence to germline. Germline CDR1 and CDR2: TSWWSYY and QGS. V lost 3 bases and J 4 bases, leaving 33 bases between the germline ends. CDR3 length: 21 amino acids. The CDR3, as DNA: TGTGCTCTTGGGGATCGCCAAACCCCGTTCCTACGTGGGATAGAGGGCGATAAACTCATCTTT. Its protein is CALGDRQTPFLRGIEGDKLIF.

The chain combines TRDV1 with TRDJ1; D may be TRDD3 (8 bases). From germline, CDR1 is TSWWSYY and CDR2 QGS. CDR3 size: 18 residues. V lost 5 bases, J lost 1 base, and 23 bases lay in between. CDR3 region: CALGFSYVRDTGTDKLIF. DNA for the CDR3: TGTGCTCTTGGGTTTTCCTACGTGAGGGATACGGGCACCGATAAACTCATCTTT.

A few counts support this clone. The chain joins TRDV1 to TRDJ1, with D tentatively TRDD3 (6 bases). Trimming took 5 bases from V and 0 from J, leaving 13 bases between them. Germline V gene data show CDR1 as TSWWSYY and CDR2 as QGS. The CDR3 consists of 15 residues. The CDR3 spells CALGRGDRYTDKLIF. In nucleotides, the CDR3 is TGTGCTCTTGGGAGGGGGGACCGGTACACCGATAAACTCATCTTT.